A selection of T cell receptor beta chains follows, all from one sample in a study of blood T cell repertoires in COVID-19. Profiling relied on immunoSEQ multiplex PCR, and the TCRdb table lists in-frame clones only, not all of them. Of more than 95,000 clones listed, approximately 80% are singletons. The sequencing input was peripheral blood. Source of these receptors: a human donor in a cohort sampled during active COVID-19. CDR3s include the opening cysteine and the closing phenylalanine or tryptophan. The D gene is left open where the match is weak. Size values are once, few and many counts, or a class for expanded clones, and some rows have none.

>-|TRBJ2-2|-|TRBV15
TGTGCCACCAGCAGGGACAGGAACACCGGGGAGCTGTTTTTT
CATSRDRNTGELFF
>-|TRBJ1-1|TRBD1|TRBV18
TGTGCCAGCTCACCCCGGCAGGGGGCTATCACTGAAGCTTTCTTT
CASSPRQGAITEAFF
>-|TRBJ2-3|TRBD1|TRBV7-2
TGTGCCAGCAGCTCTACCGGGACAGCCCTTTATACGCAGTATTTT
CASSSTGTALYTQYF
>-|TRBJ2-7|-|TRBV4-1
TGCGCCAGCAGCCAAGTCTTTCGGGGAGTTCTCGAGCAGTACTTC
CASSQVFRGVLEQYF
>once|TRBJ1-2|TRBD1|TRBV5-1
TGCGCCAGCAGCTCGGGACAGACCTTCTACACCTTC
CASSSGQTFYTF
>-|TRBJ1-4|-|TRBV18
TGTGCCAGCTCGCAAGGAGTTAATGAAAAACTGTTTTTT
CASSQGVNEKLFF
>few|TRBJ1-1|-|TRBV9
TGTGCCAGCAGCGCCCAGCGGGGGGGAACTGAAGCTTTCTTT
CASSAQRGGTEAFF
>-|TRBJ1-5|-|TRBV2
TGTGCCAGCTCCAGGGTAAGCTCCAGCAATCAGCCCCAGCATTTT
CASSRVSSSNQPQHF
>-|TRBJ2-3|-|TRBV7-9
TGTGCCGCAGGGGGGAGCACAGATACGCAGTATTTT
CAAGGSTDTQYF
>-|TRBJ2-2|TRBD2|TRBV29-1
TGCAGCGTCCGGGACGGGAGGGGCGACACCGGGGAGCTGTTTTTT
CSVRDGRGDTGELFF
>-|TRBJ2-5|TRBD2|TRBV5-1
TGCGCCAGCAGCTCCCCGCCGGGACTAGCGGGGGGGGGCGAGACCCAGTACTTC
CASSSPPGLAGGGETQYF
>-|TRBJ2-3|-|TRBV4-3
TGCGCCAGCAGCCTAACGGGGGGCCGCACAGATACGCAGTATTTT
CASSLTGGRTDTQYF
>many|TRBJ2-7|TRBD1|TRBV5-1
TGCGCCAGCAGCGTTACAGGGGGCTCCTGGGACGAGCAGTACTTC
CASSVTGGSWDEQYF
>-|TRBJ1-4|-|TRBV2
TGTGCCAGCAGTGCTCAGGGAAAAACTAATGAAAAACTGTTTTTT
CASSAQGKTNEKLFF
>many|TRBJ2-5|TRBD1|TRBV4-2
TGTGCCAGCAGGAACCTCTTGGGACAGCAAGAGACCCAGTACTTC
CASRNLLGQQETQYF
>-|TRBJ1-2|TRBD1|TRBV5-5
TGTGCCAGCAGCTCGGGACAGGGAAGCGGCTACACCTTC
CASSSGQGSGYTF
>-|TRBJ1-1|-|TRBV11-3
TGTGCCAGCAGCTTTTCCGGGACTGAAGCTTTCTTT
CASSFSGTEAFF
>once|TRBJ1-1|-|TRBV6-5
TGTGCCACATACGCAGGGTTTACTGAAGCTTTCTTT
CATYAGFTEAFF
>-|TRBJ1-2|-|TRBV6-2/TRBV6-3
TGTGCCAGCAGCCCGTTTCTTAGGCGAGGAGACAGATCGTTCTATGGCTACACCTTC
CASSPFLRRGDRSFYGYTF
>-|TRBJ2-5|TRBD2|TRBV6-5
TGTGCCAGCAGCCGCCGACTAGCTCCAAAGACCCAGTACTTC
CASSRRLAPKTQYF